The 12 T cell receptor beta chains below were found in one sample sequenced in a study of T cells after yellow fever vaccination. MiXCR, applied by TCRdb to the 5' RACE reads, yields one record per CDR3 protein. The sample carries approximately 550,000 distinct CDR3 sequences, less than 15% recorded once. Specimen: PBMCs, collected on the day of the yellow fever booster vaccination. All receptors come from a man aged 25-45 years who received the YFV17D yellow fever vaccine.

This clonotype was detected a few times. This chain connects TRBV18 to TRBJ1-6, with TRBD1 as a possible D gene (6 bases). V was cut by 2 bases and J by 7 bases, with 15 bases left in between. CDR3 length equals 16 residues. In germline, CDR1 is KGHSH, CDR2 LQKENI. The CDR3: CASSPGVGQTNSPLHF. As DNA, the CDR3 is TGTGCCAGCTCACCAGGGGTAGGACAGACGAATTCACCCCTCCACTTT.

This clonotype was counted only a few times. This chain uses TRBV7-3 with TRBJ2-1; D ambiguous. Germline values: CDR1 SGHTA, CDR2 FQGTGA. This CDR3 region has 15 residues. V lost 5 bases to trimming and J lost 1 base, with 12 bases between them. The CDR3 loop reads CASSTTSVSYNEQFF. The CDR3, as DNA: TGTGCCAGCAGCACCACTTCTGTGTCCTACAATGAGCAGTTCTTC.

This clonotype was counted only a few times. The chain couples TRBV9 to TRBJ1-2, with unresolved D. V shed 1 base and J shed 6 bases, with 19 bases lying between them. Germline V CDR1 and CDR2: SGDLS, YYNGEE. The CDR3 loop spans 16 amino acids. CDR3 bases: TGTGCCAGCAGCGTAATGGGCAGCAGCATGGATAATGGCTACACCTTC. Translation: CASSVMGSSMDNGYTF.

This sequence joins TRBV5-1 and TRBJ2-7; 11 positions match TRBD2. The V gene end was trimmed by 4 bases and the J gene end by 5 bases; junction bases not matched to a gene: 8. CDR1 is SGHRS and CDR2 is YFSETQ in the germline V gene. The CDR3 consists of 15 residues. CDR3 bases: TGCGCCAGCAGCATAACTAGCGGGAGTATCAACGAGCAGTACTTC. It codes for CASSITSGSINEQYF.

The V call is TRBV7-6, the J call TRBJ1-6; TRBD1 matches at 10 bases. The CDR3 is 15 residues long. CDR1 is SGHVS and CDR2 is FNYEAQ in the germline V gene. V gave up 5 bases and J gave up 7 bases; unmatched junction bases: 5. The CDR3 DNA sequence: TGTGCCAGCAGCACAGGGACAGGGGAGAATTCACCCCTCCACTTT. This encodes CASSTGTGENSPLHF.

Points on this clonotype: An end of the junction does not agree with germline; a read error may underlie this. The chain links TRBV9 to TRBJ2-3; D not certain. The CDR3 totals 14 residues. Looked up from germline, CDR1 is SGDLS and CDR2 is YYNGEE. The CDR3 coding sequence is TGTGCCAGCAGCCCGCCCGGCGGCATGAATACGCCGTATTTT. It yields the protein CASSPPGGMNTPYF. Complete variable domain (other parts from reference TRBV9 and TRBJ2-3): DSGVTQTPKHLITATGQRVTLRCSPRSGDLSVYWYQQSLDQGLQFLIQYYNGEERAKGNILERFSAQQFPDLHSELNLSSLELGDSALYFCASSPPGGMNTPYFGPGTRLTVL.

This clonotype was found a few times. The chain combines TRBV6-5 with TRBJ2-7; 8 positions match TRBD2. Germline trimming cut 3 bases from V and 3 bases from J; bases unmatched to any gene: 13. There are 17 residues in the CDR3. CDR1 MNHEY and CDR2 SVGAGI come from the germline V gene. In DNA, the CDR3 is TGTGCCAGCAGTTATAATGGGAAGAGCGGGAGTATCTACGAGCAGTACTTC. As protein: CASSYNGKSGSIYEQYF.

This clonotype occurred many times. J is TRBJ2-7 and V is TRBV29-1, with 7 bases fitting TRBD2. Germline CDR1 SQVTM, CDR2 ANQGSEA. V was pared by 1 base and J by 0 bases, with 9 bases of the junction left unmatched. This CDR3 has 16 amino acids. Here the CDR3 reads CSVEGLAESYSYEQYF. CDR3 in DNA: TGCAGCGTTGAAGGGCTAGCGGAGAGCTACTCCTACGAGCAGTACTTC.

V and J are TRBV5-1 and TRBJ1-1, with 8 bases that match TRBD1. CDR3 length equals 15 residues. V shed 7 bases, J shed 2 bases, and the junction held 10 bases outside the gene matches. Per germline, CDR1 SGHRS and CDR2 YFSETQ. Here the CDR3 DNA reads TGCGCCAGCTCCCGGACAGGGTGGGGAAACACTGAAGCTTTCTTT. It translates to CASSRTGWGNTEAFF.

This rearrangement joins TRBV5-1 to TRBJ2-5; D ambiguous. The CDR3 runs 14 residues. The germline V gene has CDR1 SGHRS and CDR2 YFSETQ. V was shortened by 0 bases and J by 3 bases, with 9 bases between the two germline ends. CDR3 residues: CASSLASLEETQYF. The CDR3 DNA reads as TGCGCCAGCAGCTTGGCCAGCTTGGAAGAGACCCAGTACTTC.

This clonotype was counted a few times. The V call is TRBV10-2, the J call TRBJ1-2, with D tentatively TRBD1 (5 bases). Germline V gene lookup returns CDR1 WSHSY and CDR2 SAAADI. The CDR3 contains 13 residues. V lost 6 bases and J lost 14, with 22 bases in between. In nucleotides, the CDR3 is TGCGCCAGCAGCCTGAAAGAGAGGGGCTGGGGTACCTTC. The encoded protein is CASSLKERGWGTF.

This clonotype was found a few times. The chain combines TRBV18 with TRBJ2-1; TRBD2 is a possible D gene (6 bases). This CDR3 is built from 16 residues. Germline CDR1 is KGHSH and CDR2 is LQKENI. The germline V and J ends were trimmed by 4 bases and 5 bases, with 18 bases remaining between them. The CDR3 region is CASSLSTGTWDNEQFF. The CDR3 bases are TGTGCCAGCTCACTCTCCACCGGGACTTGGGACAATGAGCAGTTCTTC.